Below are 24 T cell receptor beta chains sequenced from a single sample in a study of T cell responses to AZD1222 COVID-19 vaccine. Repertoires were generated with immunoSEQ multiplex PCR, while TCRdb's copy carries only in-frame clones and drops some. The table includes tens of thousands of clones, around 84% detected once. The sample consisted of peripheral blood, taken on day 0 of AZD1222 vaccination. The receptors were sampled from an adult in good health.

The rearrangement uses TRBV18 and TRBJ1-3; possible D gene TRBD1, 6 bases. Trimming removed 1 base at V and 5 bases at J, with 18 bases between. Looked up from germline, CDR1 is KGHSH and CDR2 is LQKENI. The CDR3 covers 17 residues. CDR3 sequence (DNA): TGTGCCAGCTCACCACGGGATCCGGGACAAGTCCGAAACACCATATATTTT. Protein: CASSPRDPGQVRNTIYF.

This clone was observed once. V gene TRBV6-5 combines with J gene TRBJ1-5; no reliable D call. Looked up from germline, CDR1 is MNHEY and CDR2 is SVGAGI. The CDR3 length is 14 residues. Trimming removed 7 bases from V and 3 bases from J, with 13 bases in between. The CDR3 DNA is TGTGCCAGCACTCCCCGATCGGCCAATCAGCCCCAGCATTTT. Translation gives CASTPRSANQPQHF.

This clone was observed a few times. The CDR3 reads CASSLTSGGARSSYEQYF. The CDR3 bases are TGTGCCAGCAGCTTGACAAGCGGGGGGGCCCGATCCTCCTACGAGCAGTACTTC. The V and J genes are TRBV11-2 and TRBJ2-7; the match to TRBD2 covers 10 bases. V shed 3 bases and J 0 bases; nucleotides not matched to a gene: 11. Germline lookup yields CDR1 SGHAT and CDR2 FQNNGV. CDR3 length: 18 amino acids. Combining the CDR3 with reference TRBV11-2 and TRBJ2-7 gives the whole variable domain EAGVAQSPRYKIIEKRQSVAFWCNPISGHATLYWYQQILGQGPKLLIQFQNNGVVDDSQLPKDRFSAERLKGVDSTLKIQPAKLEDSAVYLCASSLTSGGARSSYEQYFGPGTRLTVT.

This sequence joins TRBV7-8 and TRBJ1-6; 7 nucleotides match TRBD1. The CDR3 sequence is 15 residues long. CDR1 and CDR2 (germline): SGHVS, FQNEAQ. J lost 8 bases, V lost 3 bases, and 7 bases had no gene match. CDR3 coding DNA: TGTGCCAGCAGCTTGACAGGGCTTCGTCATTCACCCCTCCACTTT. As protein: CASSLTGLRHSPLHF.

The chain combines TRBV5-1 with TRBJ1-6; D is undetermined. This CDR3 has 16 residues. V lost 0 bases and J lost 8, with 15 bases in between. The germline V gene has CDR1 SGHRS and CDR2 YFSETQ. The CDR3, as DNA: TGCGCCAGCAGCTTGGTAGGCGGTCTCCCGGATTCACCCCTCCACTTT. This encodes CASSLVGGLPDSPLHF.

The genes are TRBV6-5 and TRBJ1-6; 8 bases are shared with TRBD1. Germline V gene data show CDR1 as MNHEY and CDR2 as SVGAGI. The CDR3 runs 14 residues. With 4 bases clipped from V and 7 bases from J, the junction kept 3 bases outside the gene matches. For the CDR3, the DNA is TGTGCCAGCAGTTGGACAGGGAGGAATTCACCCCTCCACTTT. As protein: CASSWTGRNSPLHF.

V gene TRBV7-9 combines with J gene TRBJ2-2, with 8 bases matching TRBD2. Germline V lookup: CDR1 SEHNR, CDR2 FQNEAQ (reference sequence). V trimming: 10 bases; J trimming: 6 bases; junction bases outside the gene matches: 4. This CDR3 is 12 amino acids long. CDR3 bases: TGTGCCAACAAAGCGGGGGCCGGGGAGCTGTTTTTT. Translated, it gives CANKAGAGELFF. The variable domain in full, completed from reference TRBV7-9 and TRBJ2-2, reads DTGVSQNPRHKITKRGQNVTFRCDPISEHNRLYWYRQTLGQGPEFLTYFQNEAQLEKSRLLSDRFSAERPKGSFSTLEIQRTEQGDSAMYLCANKAGAGELFFGEGSRLTVL.

This chain links TRBV4-3 with TRBJ1-4, with D unresolved. V lost 2 bases and J 0 bases, leaving 7 bases between the germline ends. Germline CDR1 reads LGHNA; CDR2 reads YSLEER. The CDR3 length is 15 residues. CDR3 coding DNA: TGCGCCAGCAGCCAACGACACGCAACTAATGAAAAACTGTTTTTT. This gives the protein CASSQRHATNEKLFF.

The chain is built from TRBV5-6 and TRBJ1-5; D gene uncertain. Trimming took off 3 bases at V and 2 bases at J, with 12 bases between the two ends. Germline CDR1 reads SGHDT; CDR2 reads YYEEEE. The CDR3 covers 15 residues. CDR3 coding DNA: TGTGCCAGCAGCTCTCAGGTGGCGGGCAATCAGCCCCAGCATTTT. This gives the protein CASSSQVAGNQPQHF.

V is TRBV6-5 and J is TRBJ1-2; a possible D gene is TRBD1 (6 bases). The V gene lost 10 bases and the J gene lost 8 bases, with 17 bases spanning the gap. Per the germline V gene, CDR1 is MNHEY and CDR2 is SVGAGI. The CDR3 has 12 amino acids. This CDR3 is CATGGAARGYTF. CDR3 sequence (DNA): TGTGCCACTGGGGGGGCTGCAAGGGGCTACACCTTC.

This clone showed up just once. The chain carries TRBV6-5 and TRBJ2-2, with a weak D call TRBD2 (5 bases). CDR3 length equals 15 residues. V was clipped by 7 bases and J by 6 bases, with 18 bases between them. Germline V gene sequence: CDR1 MNHEY, CDR2 SVGAGI. The CDR3 protein is CASNTRGRGAGELFF. In nucleotides, the CDR3 is TGTGCCAGCAATACCCGAGGCCGGGGTGCCGGGGAGCTGTTTTTT.

The rearrangement joins TRBV5-8 to TRBJ2-1; a possible D gene is TRBD2 (5 bases). Germline V lookup: CDR1 SGHTS, CDR2 YDEGEE. Trimming took 0 bases from V and 1 from J, leaving 8 bases between them. The CDR3 extends over 15 amino acids. The CDR3 nucleotides read TGTGCCAGCAGCTTGGCCTCGGGGTCCTACAATGAGCAGTTCTTC. Translating gives CASSLASGSYNEQFF.

This chain links TRBV18 with TRBJ2-1; 13 bases match TRBD2. V lost 3 bases, J lost 0 bases, and 11 bases stayed unmatched. CDR1 and CDR2 from the germline V gene are KGHSH and LQKENI. The CDR3 totals 20 residues. CDR3 in DNA: TGTGCCAGCTCACCGGAAACTAGCGGGGGGGCCCCGAGCTCCTACAATGAGCAGTTCTTC. Protein product: CASSPETSGGAPSSYNEQFF.

This clone has only one observation. The chain is built from TRBV19 and TRBJ1-4; D is perhaps TRBD1 (6 bases). Trimming left V 5 bases short and J 2 bases short, with 12 bases between. CDR1 is LNHDA, CDR2 SQIVND, per germline (reference sequence). The CDR3 sequence is 15 residues long. The CDR3 DNA sequence: TGTGCCAGTAGTCGGTGGGGGGCTACTAATGAAAAACTGTTTTTT. Translated, it gives CASSRWGATNEKLFF.

The chain couples TRBV3-1 (or the pseudogene TRBV3-2) to TRBJ2-7; a weak D match, TRBD1 (5 bases). Looked up from germline, CDR1 is LGHDT and CDR2 is YNNKEL (reference sequence). The CDR3 is made up of 13 amino acids. The ends were cut back, 4 bases at V and 0 bases at J, with 7 bases in the middle. CDR3 in DNA: TGTGCCAGCAGCCCCGGACACTCCTACGAGCAGTACTTC. Translating gives CASSPGHSYEQYF.

This clone appeared once. This likely comes from a read error, as the CDR3 has no conserved phenylalanine or tryptophan at its end. It is unclear where the CDR3 begins or ends on the DNA, so no DNA is shown, and the CDR3 is as TCRdb lists it. This CDR3 reads CASSEIGISI. The chain has TRBV6-1 and TRBJ1-1. Ends included, the CDR3 has 10 residues. Germline V gives CDR1 MNHNS, CDR2 SASEGT.

The rearrangement joins TRBV28 to TRBJ2-5, with TRBD1 identical over 12 bases. The CDR3 runs 14 residues. Per germline, CDR1 MDHEN and CDR2 SYDVKM. J gave up 7 bases and V 6 bases, and 6 bases lay outside the gene matches. CDR3 DNA sequence: TGTGCCAGCAGCGGGACAGGGGGCTGGGGGACCCAGTACTTC. It yields the protein CASSGTGGWGTQYF.

The rearrangement uses TRBV2 and TRBJ1-5; tentatively, D is TRBD1 (5 bases). The ends were cut back, 7 bases at V and 2 bases at J, with 9 bases in the middle. There are 13 residues in the CDR3. From germline, CDR1 is SNHLY and CDR2 FYNNEI. The CDR3: CASMGEGNQPQHF. CDR3 DNA: TGTGCCAGCATGGGGGAGGGCAATCAGCCCCAGCATTTT.

The chain couples TRBV14 to TRBJ2-2; D might be TRBD1 (6 bases). CDR1 and CDR2 from the germline V gene are SGHDN and FVKESK. V was clipped by 0 bases and J by 1 base, with 15 bases between them. The CDR3 contains 18 residues. The CDR3 protein is CASSQDWAGVMNTGELFF. CDR3 DNA: TGTGCCAGCAGCCAAGATTGGGCAGGGGTCATGAACACCGGGGAGCTGTTTTTT.

V gene TRBV3-1 (or the pseudogene TRBV3-2) combines with J gene TRBJ1-5; tentative D call: TRBD1 (5 bases). The CDR3 consists of 15 residues. The germline gives CDR1 LGHDT, CDR2 YNNKEL (reference sequence). V lost 0 bases, J lost 4 bases, and 10 bases lay in between. CDR3 nucleotides: TGTGCCAGCAGCCAAGAAGCGACAGTTAATCAGCCCCAGCATTTT. The encoded protein is CASSQEATVNQPQHF.

Remarks on this clone: The junction and the germline gene differ at one end; a read error may be behind it. V gene TRBV10-3 combines with J gene TRBJ1-1; no definite D call. Per the germline V gene, CDR1 is ENHRY and CDR2 is SYGVKD. The CDR3 spans 12 residues. CDR3 DNA: TGCGCCACCGCGCAACAGAACACTGAAGCTTTCTTT. Translating gives CATAQQNTEAFF.

The chain recombines TRBV29-1 with TRBJ1-2; 8 positions match TRBD1. This CDR3 comprises 12 residues. Germline CDR1 and CDR2: SQVTM and ANQGSEA. The J segment lost 2 bases and the V segment lost 7 bases, leaving 3 bases of the junction unmatched. This chain's CDR3 is CSAQGANYGYTF. The CDR3 coding sequence is TGCAGCGCCCAGGGGGCAAACTATGGCTACACCTTC. Combining the CDR3 with reference TRBV29-1 and TRBJ1-2 gives the whole variable domain SAVISQKPSRDICQRGTSLTIQCQVDSQVTMMFWYRQQPGQSLTLIATANQGSEATYESGFVIDKFPISRPNLTFSTLTVSNMSPEDSSIYLCSAQGANYGYTFGSGTRLTVV.

The chain recombines TRBV10-3 with TRBJ1-2; 8 bases agree with TRBD1. CDR3 size: 14 residues. J gave up 4 bases and V 2 bases, and 3 bases lay outside the gene matches. Germline V gives CDR1 ENHRY, CDR2 SYGVKD. The CDR3 region has the DNA TGTGCCATCAGTGAGACCGGACAGGGCTATGGCTACACCTTC. Protein sequence: CAISETGQGYGYTF.

The chain combines TRBV5-1 with TRBJ2-5; tentatively, D is TRBD1 (5 bases). Germline lookup yields CDR1 SGHRS and CDR2 YFSETQ. V gave up 4 bases and J gave up 2 bases, with 6 bases separating them. The CDR3 length is 12 residues. This chain's CDR3 is CASSRQQETQYF. Written as DNA, the CDR3 is TGCGCCAGCAGCCGACAGCAAGAGACCCAGTACTTC.